What follows are 15 T cell receptor beta chains derived from one specimen sequenced in a study of technical replicates of blood from several donors. Using immunoSEQ multiplex PCR, the repertoire was profiled, and TCRdb retains in-frame clones only, with some absent. Of tens of thousands of clones in the sample, approximately 90% were seen once. Sequencing input: PBMCs. The receptors were gathered from a human donor in good health. Some clones in this sample may be carry-over from other donors' samples.

The rearrangement uses TRBV4-3 and TRBJ2-2; a weak D match, TRBD2 (6 bases). CDR3 length equals 14 residues. With 4 bases removed from V and 5 bases from J, the gap between germline ends came to 11 bases. CDR1 is LGHNA, CDR2 YSLEER, per germline. The CDR3 is CASSLEGGTGELFF. The CDR3 nucleotides read TGCGCCAGCAGCCTGGAGGGAGGAACCGGGGAGCTGTTTTTT.

This sequence joins TRBV4-1 and TRBJ1-2; D remains unclear. CDR3 length: 13 residues. CDR1 and CDR2 from the germline V gene are MGHRA and YSYEKL. Trimming cost V 3 bases and J 2 bases, with 7 bases left between them. The CDR3 protein is CASSQNRNYGYTF. The CDR3 DNA sequence: TGCGCCAGCAGCCAGAACAGAAACTATGGCTACACCTTC.

This clone was seen more than once but under ten times. The V call is TRBV7-2, the J call TRBJ2-5; 7 bases agree with TRBD2. Germline V gives CDR1 SGHTA, CDR2 FQGNSA. The CDR3 length is 16 residues. Trimming removed 5 bases from V and 7 bases from J; junction bases left unmatched: 16. CDR3 bases: TGTGCCAGCAGCCCAAACAGCGGGAACGGATGGGGGACCCAGTACTTC. Its translation: CASSPNSGNGWGTQYF.

The rearrangement uses TRBV10-3 and TRBJ1-3; 11 positions agree with TRBD1. CDR1 and CDR2 from the germline V gene are ENHRY and SYGVKD. The CDR3 spans 14 residues. V lost 10 bases and J lost 2; bases outside the gene matches: 4. CDR3 nucleotide sequence: TGTGCCACTAGGACAGGGGGCACTGGAAACACCATATATTTT. Residues: CATRTGGTGNTIYF.

The rearrangement joins TRBV5-1 to TRBJ2-7; the D gene is possibly TRBD1 (5 bases). Germline loops: CDR1 SGHRS, CDR2 YFSETQ. This CDR3 region has 13 residues. V lost 0 bases to trimming and J lost 2 bases, with 6 bases between them. CDR3 bases: TGCGCCAGCAGCTTGGAACAGGCCTACGAGCAGTACTTC. Translating gives CASSLEQAYEQYF.

CDR3 residues: CTSSQVMREGPGELFF. CDR3 DNA: TGCACCAGCAGCCAAGTGATGCGGGAGGGCCCCGGGGAGCTGTTTTTT. The chain uses TRBV1 and TRBJ2-2; the listed D gene, TRBD2, was not tested against the DNA. TRBV1 is listed as a pseudogene. CDR3 length equals 16 residues.

This clone has a single count. This chain links TRBV20-1 with TRBJ1-2; TRBD1 might be the D (5 bases). Looked up from germline, CDR1 is DFQATT and CDR2 is SNEGSKA (reference sequence). The CDR3 runs to 11 residues. V lost 3 bases and J 8 bases, leaving 10 bases between the germline ends. CDR3 sequence (DNA): TGCAGTGCTAGGCAGGGTCAGGGCTACACCTTC. Translation gives CSARQGQGYTF.

The chain joins TRBV18 to TRBJ2-7; possibly TRBD2 for D (5 bases). CDR1 is KGHSH, CDR2 LQKENI, per germline. Trimming removed 2 bases at V and 2 bases at J, with 16 bases between. This CDR3 has 16 amino acids. CDR3 residues: CASSPYPSGTTYEQYF. The CDR3, as DNA: TGTGCCAGCTCACCATACCCCTCGGGAACCACCTACGAGCAGTACTTC.

This chain's CDR3 is CASSTTGRTEAFF. CDR3 DNA: TGTGCCAGCAGTACCACAGGGCGCACTGAAGCTTTCTTT. The gene calls are TRBV7-2 and TRBJ1-1; D is possibly TRBD1 (6 bases). CDR1 and CDR2 (germline): SGHTA, FQGNSA. Trimming shortened V by 6 bases and J by 4 bases, and 12 bases separated the two germline ends. The CDR3 is 13 residues long.

In this sample, this clone turned up once. The gene calls are TRBV11-1 and TRBJ2-3; D is unresolved. Germline V gene sequence: CDR1 SGHAT, CDR2 FQDESV (reference sequence). The CDR3 loop spans 13 amino acids. The V end lost 5 bases, the J end lost 2 bases, and 8 bases lay between the germline ends. CDR3 residues: CASSLDSTDTQYF. The DNA of the CDR3 is TGTGCCAGCAGCCTCGACTCCACAGATACGCAGTATTTT.

The chain is built from TRBV9 and TRBJ1-1, with 8 positions matching TRBD1. CDR1 and CDR2 from the germline V gene are SGDLS and YYNGEE. The CDR3 consists of 14 residues. Germline trimming cut 4 bases from V and 3 bases from J; bases unmatched to any gene: 5. The DNA of the CDR3 is TGTGCCAGCAGCCCCCGGACAGGGTACACTGAAGCTTTCTTT. This encodes CASSPRTGYTEAFF. Using reference TRBV9 and TRBJ1-1 for the parts outside the CDR3, the full variable domain is DSGVTQTPKHLITATGQRVTLRCSPRSGDLSVYWYQQSLDQGLQFLIQYYNGEERAKGNILERFSAQQFPDLHSELNLSSLELGDSALYFCASSPRTGYTEAFFGQGTRLTVV.

This chain connects TRBV5-1 to TRBJ2-3; TRBD1 is a possible D gene (6 bases). This CDR3 contains 16 residues. Trimming took 0 bases from V and 0 from J, leaving 11 bases between them. Germline loops: CDR1 SGHRS, CDR2 YFSETQ. CDR3 region: CASSLEGTTSTDTQYF. CDR3 bases: TGCGCCAGCAGCTTGGAGGGGACAACTAGCACAGATACGCAGTATTTT.

With respect to this clone: At one boundary the junction diverges from the germline segment, which might be a read error. The chain couples TRBV4-2 to TRBJ1-2, with D perhaps TRBD1 (6 bases). Germline V CDR1 and CDR2: LGHNA, YNFKEQ. This CDR3 region has 14 residues. The CDR3 region has the DNA TGTGCCAGCGGCCAAACAGGGATCAACTATGGCTACACCTTC. Translation: CASGQTGINYGYTF.

The rearrangement uses TRBV7-6 and TRBJ2-7; D perhaps matches TRBD1 (6 bases). Germline lookup yields CDR1 SGHVS and CDR2 FNYEAQ. This CDR3 is built from 16 residues. Trimming took 4 bases from V and 2 from J, leaving 18 bases between them. CDR3 protein: CASSSEFPGVTYEQYF. CDR3 sequence (DNA): TGTGCCAGCAGCTCGGAGTTCCCAGGGGTGACCTACGAGCAGTACTTC.

This clone occurred once. This chain connects TRBV27 to TRBJ2-3; 13 positions match TRBD2. CDR1 and CDR2 from the germline V gene are MNHEY and SMNVEV (reference sequence). Trimming cost V 4 bases and J 1 base; bases outside gene matches: 5. The CDR3 consists of 17 residues. The CDR3 DNA reads TGTGCCAGCAGTTCCCCCGGACTAGCGGGGGGCACAGATACGCAGTATTTT. Translation: CASSSPGLAGGTDTQYF.